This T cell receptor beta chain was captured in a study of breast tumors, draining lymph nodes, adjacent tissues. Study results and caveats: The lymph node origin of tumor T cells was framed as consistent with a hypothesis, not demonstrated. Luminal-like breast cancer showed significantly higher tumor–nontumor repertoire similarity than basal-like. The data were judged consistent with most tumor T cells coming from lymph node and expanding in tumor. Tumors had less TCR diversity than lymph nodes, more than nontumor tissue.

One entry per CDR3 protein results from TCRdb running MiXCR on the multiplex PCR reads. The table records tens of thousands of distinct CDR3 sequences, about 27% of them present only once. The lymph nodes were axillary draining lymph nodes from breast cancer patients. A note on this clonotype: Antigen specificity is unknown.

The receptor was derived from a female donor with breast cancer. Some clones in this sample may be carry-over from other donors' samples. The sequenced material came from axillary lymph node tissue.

The CDR3 DNA sequence: TGTGCCAGCAGCCCCGGGACAGGGACGTATGGCTACACCTTC. It codes for CASSPGTGTYGYTF. The rearrangement links TRBV7-2 to TRBJ1-2; 9 bases agree with TRBD1. The germline CDR1 and CDR2 sequences are SGHTA and FQGNSA. The V gene end was trimmed by 5 bases and the J gene end by 5 bases; junction bases not matched to a gene: 6. The CDR3 sequence is 14 residues long.